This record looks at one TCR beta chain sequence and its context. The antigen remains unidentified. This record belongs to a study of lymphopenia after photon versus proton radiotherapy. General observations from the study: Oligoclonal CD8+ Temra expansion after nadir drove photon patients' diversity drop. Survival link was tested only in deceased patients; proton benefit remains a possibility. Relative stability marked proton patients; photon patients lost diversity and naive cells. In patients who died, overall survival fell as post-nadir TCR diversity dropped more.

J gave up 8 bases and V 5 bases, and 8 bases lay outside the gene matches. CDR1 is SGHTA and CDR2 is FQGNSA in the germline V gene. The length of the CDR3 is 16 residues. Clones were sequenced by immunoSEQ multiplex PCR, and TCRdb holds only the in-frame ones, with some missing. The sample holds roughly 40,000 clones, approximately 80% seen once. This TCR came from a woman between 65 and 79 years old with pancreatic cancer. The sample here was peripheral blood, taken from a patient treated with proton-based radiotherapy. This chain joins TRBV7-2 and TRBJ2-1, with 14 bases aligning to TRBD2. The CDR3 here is CASSSGLAGGIHEQFF. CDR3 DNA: TGTGCCAGCAGCAGCGGACTAGCGGGAGGCATCCATGAGCAGTTCTTC.